The clone carrying this TCR beta chain has just one count. The data belong to a study of blood T cell repertoires in COVID-19. TCRdb's table, derived via immunoSEQ multiplex PCR, lists solely in-frame clones and lacks some. The repertoire holds over 35,000 clones, with roughly 88% as singletons. Sequences were obtained from peripheral blood. The source is a man in his fifties or sixties with active COVID-19.

The CDR3 spells CASSPGVGLGQETQYF. The CDR3 coding sequence is TGTGCCAGCAGCCCCGGGGTAGGACTAGGCCAAGAGACCCAGTACTTC. This rearrangement joins TRBV11-3 to TRBJ2-5, with 7 bases matching TRBD2. The junction had 10 bases not matched to a gene; V was cut back by 5 bases and J by 1 base. Germline V lookup: CDR1 SGHNT, CDR2 YENEEA. The CDR3 runs to 16 residues.